This T cell receptor beta chain was documented in a study of T cell responses to AZD1222 COVID-19 vaccine. The germline CDR1 and CDR2 sequences are MDHEN and SYDVKM. This CDR3 region has 15 residues. V was cut by 3 bases and J by 4 bases, with 15 bases left in between. Here immunoSEQ multiplex PCR was the method, and the copy in TCRdb shows in-frame clones only, minus some. The sample shows 82,000 or so clones, more than 90% of them seen only once. The specimen comprised peripheral blood, sampled on day 0 of AZD1222 vaccination. This receptor was identified in an adult in good health. V usage is TRBV28 and J usage is TRBJ2-5, with D tentatively TRBD1 (8 bases). The CDR3 sequence is CASSFTGGGRETQYF. CDR3 nucleotides: TGTGCCAGCAGTTTCACAGGGGGGGGACGAGAGACCCAGTACTTC.